Reported below is one T cell receptor beta chain. The sample comes from a study of radiation and T cells in renal cell carcinoma. This sample's time point: blood 4 weeks post-SBRT, at nephrectomy. The treatment here: 15 Gy SBRT to primary tumor, nephrectomy 4 weeks later. The germline gives CDR1 SEHNR, CDR2 FQNEAQ (reference sequence). Germline trimming cut 5 bases from V and 3 bases from J; bases unmatched to any gene: 6. This CDR3 is 15 amino acids long. Repertoires were generated with immunoSEQ multiplex PCR, while TCRdb's copy carries only in-frame clones and drops some. Of fewer than 45,000 clones listed, nearly 85% were seen once; the top ten hold 25% to 30%.

This clonotype was sampled from a woman between 65 and 79 years old with renal cell carcinoma. This chain links TRBV7-9 with TRBJ1-4; the match to TRBD1 covers 7 bases. Source: blood, taken from a patient whose treatment included radiotherapy and nephrectomy. The CDR3 nucleotides read TGTGCCAGCAGCCTAAACAGGGGCGCTAATGAAAAACTGTTTTTT. It translates to CASSLNRGANEKLFF.